This T cell receptor (beta chain) stems from a study of T cells after yellow fever vaccination. This clonotype occurred a few times. TCR cDNA, made by 5'RACE template switching, carried an added universal primer site and UMIs. TCRdb ran MiXCR on the 5' RACE reads and lists one entry per CDR3 protein. In the table there are 120,000 or so distinct CDR3 sequences, 7.2% of which are singletons. The source is a man between 18 and 35 years old who received the YFV17D yellow fever vaccine. The material sequenced was CD4+ T cells sorted from PBMCs, taken approximately 40 days after the first yellow fever vaccination.

This CDR3 is CASSKDRATGEAFF. The CDR3 DNA follows: TGCGCCAGCAGCAAGGACAGGGCCACAGGGGAAGCTTTCTTT. The rearrangement uses TRBV5-1 and TRBJ1-1; 8 bases are a match to TRBD1. Germline CDR1 is SGHRS and CDR2 is YFSETQ. Germline trimming cut 4 bases from V and 8 bases from J; bases unmatched to any gene: 10. The CDR3 is 14 amino acids.